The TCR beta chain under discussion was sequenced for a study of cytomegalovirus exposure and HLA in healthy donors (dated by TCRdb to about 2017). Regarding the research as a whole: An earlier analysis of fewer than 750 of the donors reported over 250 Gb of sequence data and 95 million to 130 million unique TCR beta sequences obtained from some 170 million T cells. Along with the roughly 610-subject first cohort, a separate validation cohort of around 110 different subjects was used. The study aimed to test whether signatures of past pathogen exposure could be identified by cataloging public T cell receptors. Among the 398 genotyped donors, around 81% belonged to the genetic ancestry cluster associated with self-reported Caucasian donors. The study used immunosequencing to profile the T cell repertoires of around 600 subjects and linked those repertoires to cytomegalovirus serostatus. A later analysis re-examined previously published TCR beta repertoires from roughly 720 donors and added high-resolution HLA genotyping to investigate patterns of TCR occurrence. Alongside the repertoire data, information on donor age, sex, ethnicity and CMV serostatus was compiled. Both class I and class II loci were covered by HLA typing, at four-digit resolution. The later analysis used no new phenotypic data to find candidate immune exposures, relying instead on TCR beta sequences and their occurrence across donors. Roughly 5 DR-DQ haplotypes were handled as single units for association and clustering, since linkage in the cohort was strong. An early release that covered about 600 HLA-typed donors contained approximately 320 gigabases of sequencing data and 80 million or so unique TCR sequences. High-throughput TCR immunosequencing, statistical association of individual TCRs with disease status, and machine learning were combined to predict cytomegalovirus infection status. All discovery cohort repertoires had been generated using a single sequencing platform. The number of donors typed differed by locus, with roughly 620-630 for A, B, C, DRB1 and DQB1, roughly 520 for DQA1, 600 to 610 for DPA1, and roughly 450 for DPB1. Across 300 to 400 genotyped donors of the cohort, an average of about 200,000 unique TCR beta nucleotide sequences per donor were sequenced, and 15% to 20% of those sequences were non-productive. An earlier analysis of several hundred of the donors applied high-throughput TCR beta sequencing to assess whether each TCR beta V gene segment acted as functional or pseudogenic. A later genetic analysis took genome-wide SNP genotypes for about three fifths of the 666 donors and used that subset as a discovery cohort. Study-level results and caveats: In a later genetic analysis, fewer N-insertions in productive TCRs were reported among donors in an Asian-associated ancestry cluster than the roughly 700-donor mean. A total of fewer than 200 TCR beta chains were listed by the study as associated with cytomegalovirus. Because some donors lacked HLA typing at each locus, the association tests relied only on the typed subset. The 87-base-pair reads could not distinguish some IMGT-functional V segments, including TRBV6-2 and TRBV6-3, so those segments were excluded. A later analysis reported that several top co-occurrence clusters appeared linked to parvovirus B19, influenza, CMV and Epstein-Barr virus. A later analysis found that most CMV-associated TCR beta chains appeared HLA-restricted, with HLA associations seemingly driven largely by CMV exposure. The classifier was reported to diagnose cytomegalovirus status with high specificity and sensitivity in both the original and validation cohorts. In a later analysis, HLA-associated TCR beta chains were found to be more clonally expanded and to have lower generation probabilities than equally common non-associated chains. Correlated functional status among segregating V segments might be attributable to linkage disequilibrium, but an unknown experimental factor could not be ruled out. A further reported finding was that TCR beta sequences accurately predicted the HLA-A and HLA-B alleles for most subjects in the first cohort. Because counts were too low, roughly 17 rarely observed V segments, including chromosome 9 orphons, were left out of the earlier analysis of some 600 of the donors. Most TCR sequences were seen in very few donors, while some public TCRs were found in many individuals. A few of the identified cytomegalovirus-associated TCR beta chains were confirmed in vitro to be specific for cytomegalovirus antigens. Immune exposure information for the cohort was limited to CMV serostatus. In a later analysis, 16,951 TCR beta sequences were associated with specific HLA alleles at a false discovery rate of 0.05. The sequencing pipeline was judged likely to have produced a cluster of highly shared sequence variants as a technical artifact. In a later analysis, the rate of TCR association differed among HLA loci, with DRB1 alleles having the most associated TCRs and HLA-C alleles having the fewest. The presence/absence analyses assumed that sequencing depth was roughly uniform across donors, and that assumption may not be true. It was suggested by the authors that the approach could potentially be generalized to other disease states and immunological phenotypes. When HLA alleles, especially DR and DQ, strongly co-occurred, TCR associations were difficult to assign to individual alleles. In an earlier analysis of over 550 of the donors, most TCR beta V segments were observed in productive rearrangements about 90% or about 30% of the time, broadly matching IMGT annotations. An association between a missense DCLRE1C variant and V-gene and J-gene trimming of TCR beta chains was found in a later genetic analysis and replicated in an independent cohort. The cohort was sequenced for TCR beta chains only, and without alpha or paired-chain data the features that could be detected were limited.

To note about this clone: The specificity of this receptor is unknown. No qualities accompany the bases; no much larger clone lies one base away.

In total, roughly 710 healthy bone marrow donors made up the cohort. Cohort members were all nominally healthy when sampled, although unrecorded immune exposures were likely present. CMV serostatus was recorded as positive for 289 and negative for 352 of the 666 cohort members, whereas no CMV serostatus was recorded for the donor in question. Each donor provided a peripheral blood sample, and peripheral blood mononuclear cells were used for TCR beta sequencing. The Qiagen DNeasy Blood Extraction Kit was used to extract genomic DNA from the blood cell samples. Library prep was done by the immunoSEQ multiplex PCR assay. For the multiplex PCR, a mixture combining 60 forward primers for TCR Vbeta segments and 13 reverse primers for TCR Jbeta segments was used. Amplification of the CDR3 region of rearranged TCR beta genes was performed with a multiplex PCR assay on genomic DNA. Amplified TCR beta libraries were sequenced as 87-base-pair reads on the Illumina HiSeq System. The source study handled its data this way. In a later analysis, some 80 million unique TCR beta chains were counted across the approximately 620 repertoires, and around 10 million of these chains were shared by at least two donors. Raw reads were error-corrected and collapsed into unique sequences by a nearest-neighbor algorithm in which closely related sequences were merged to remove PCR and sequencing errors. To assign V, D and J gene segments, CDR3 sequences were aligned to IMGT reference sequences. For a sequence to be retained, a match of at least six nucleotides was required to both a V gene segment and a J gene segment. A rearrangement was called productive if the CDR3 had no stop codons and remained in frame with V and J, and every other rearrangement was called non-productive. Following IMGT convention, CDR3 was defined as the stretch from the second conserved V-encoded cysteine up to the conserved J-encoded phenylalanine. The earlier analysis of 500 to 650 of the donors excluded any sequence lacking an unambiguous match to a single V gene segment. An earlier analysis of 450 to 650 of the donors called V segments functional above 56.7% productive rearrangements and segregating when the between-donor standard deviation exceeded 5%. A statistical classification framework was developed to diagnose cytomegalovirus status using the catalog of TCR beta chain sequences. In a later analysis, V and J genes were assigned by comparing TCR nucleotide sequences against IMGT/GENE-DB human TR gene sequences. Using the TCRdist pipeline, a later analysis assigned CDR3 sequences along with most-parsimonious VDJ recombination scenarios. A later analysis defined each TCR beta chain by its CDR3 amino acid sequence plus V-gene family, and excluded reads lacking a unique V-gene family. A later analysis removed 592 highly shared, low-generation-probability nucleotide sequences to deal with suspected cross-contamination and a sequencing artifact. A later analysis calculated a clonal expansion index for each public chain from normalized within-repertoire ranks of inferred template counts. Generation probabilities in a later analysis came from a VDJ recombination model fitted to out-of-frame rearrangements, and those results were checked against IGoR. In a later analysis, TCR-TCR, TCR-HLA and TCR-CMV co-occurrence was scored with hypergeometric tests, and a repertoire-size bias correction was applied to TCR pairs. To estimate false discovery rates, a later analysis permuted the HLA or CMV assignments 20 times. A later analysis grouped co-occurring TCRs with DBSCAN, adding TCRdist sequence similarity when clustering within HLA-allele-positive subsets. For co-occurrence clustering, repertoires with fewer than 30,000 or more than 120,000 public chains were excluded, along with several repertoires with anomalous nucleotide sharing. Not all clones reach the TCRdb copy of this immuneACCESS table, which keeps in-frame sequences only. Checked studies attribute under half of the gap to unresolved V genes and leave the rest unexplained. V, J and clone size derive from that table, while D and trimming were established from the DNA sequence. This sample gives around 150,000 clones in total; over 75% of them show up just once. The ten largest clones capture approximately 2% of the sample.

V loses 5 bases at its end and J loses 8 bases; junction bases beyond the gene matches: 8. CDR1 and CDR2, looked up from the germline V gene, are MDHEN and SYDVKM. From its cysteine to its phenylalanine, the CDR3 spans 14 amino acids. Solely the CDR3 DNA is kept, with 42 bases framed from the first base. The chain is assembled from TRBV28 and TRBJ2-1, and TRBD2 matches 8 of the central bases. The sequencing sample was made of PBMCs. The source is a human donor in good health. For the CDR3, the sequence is CASSDPSGGHEQFF. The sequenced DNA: TGTGCCAGCAGTGACCCCTCGGGGGGGCATGAGCAGTTCTTC.